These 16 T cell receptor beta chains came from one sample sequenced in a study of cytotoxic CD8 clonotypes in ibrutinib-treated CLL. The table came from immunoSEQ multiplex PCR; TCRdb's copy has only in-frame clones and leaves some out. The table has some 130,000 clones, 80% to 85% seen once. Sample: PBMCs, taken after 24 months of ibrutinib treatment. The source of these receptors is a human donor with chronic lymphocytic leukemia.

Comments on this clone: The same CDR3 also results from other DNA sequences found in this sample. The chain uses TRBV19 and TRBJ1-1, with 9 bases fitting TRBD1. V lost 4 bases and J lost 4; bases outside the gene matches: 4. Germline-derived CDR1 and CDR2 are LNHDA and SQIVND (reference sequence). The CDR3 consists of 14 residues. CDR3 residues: CASSTRTGVTEAFF. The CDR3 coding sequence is TGTGCCAGTAGTACCAGGACAGGGGTCACTGAAGCTTTCTTT.

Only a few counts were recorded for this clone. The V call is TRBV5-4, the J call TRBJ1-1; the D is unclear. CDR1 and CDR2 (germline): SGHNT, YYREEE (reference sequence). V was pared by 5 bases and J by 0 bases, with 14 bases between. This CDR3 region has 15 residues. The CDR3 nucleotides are TGTGCCAGCAGGAGGACGGACCACATGAACACTGAAGCTTTCTTT. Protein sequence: CASRRTDHMNTEAFF.

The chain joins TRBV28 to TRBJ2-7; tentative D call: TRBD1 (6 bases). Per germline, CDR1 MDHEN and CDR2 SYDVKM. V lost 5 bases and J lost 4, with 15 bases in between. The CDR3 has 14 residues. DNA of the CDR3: TGTGCCAGCAGTGCGGAGGACAGTAAATACGAGCAGTACTTC. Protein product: CASSAEDSKYEQYF.

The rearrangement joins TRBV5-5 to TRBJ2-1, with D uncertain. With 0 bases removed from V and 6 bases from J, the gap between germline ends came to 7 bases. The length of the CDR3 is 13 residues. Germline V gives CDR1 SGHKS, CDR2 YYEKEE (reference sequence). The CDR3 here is CASSLGVANEQFF. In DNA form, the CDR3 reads TGTGCCAGCAGCTTGGGGGTCGCCAATGAGCAGTTCTTC.

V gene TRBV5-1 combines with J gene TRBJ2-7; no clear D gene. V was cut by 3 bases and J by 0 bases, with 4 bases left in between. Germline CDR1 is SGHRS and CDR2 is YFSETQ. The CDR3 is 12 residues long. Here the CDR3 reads CASSSVSYEQYF. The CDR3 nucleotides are TGCGCCAGCAGCTCAGTCTCCTACGAGCAGTACTTC.

The CDR3 loop is CASSVGQAGAEAFF. The CDR3 bases are TGTGCCAGCAGTGTGGGTCAGGCCGGGGCTGAAGCTTTCTTT. V and J are TRBV2 and TRBJ1-1; D is uncertain. CDR1 is SNHLY, CDR2 FYNNEI, per germline. The ends were cut back, 4 bases at V and 6 bases at J, with 15 bases in the middle. The CDR3 sequence is 14 residues long.

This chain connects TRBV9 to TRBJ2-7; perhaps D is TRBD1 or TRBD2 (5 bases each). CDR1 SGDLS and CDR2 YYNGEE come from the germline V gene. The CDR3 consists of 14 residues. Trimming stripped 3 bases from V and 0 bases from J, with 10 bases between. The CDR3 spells CASSGQRNSYEQYF. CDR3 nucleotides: TGTGCCAGCAGCGGACAGCGGAACTCCTACGAGCAGTACTTC. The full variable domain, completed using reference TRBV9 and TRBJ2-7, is DSGVTQTPKHLITATGQRVTLRCSPRSGDLSVYWYQQSLDQGLQFLIQYYNGEERAKGNILERFSAQQFPDLHSELNLSSLELGDSALYFCASSGQRNSYEQYFGPGTRLTVT.

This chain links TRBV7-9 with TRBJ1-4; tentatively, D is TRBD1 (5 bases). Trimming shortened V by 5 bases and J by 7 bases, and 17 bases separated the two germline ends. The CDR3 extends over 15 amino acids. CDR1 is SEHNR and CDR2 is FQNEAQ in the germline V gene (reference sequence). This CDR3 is CASSPLGVLVEKLFF. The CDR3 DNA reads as TGTGCCAGCAGCCCTCTGGGGGTCCTGGTTGAAAAACTGTTTTTT.

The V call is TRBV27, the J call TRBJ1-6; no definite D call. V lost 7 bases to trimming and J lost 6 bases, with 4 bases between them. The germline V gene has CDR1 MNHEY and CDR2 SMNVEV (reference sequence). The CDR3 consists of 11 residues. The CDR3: CASIFNSPLHF. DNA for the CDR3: TGTGCCAGCATTTTTAATTCACCCCTCCACTTT.

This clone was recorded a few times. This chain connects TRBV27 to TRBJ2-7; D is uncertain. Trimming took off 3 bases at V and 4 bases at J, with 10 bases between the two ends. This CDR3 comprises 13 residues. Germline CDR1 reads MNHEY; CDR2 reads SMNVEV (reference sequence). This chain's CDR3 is CASSFGPGYEQYF. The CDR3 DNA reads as TGTGCCAGCAGTTTTGGTCCCGGATACGAGCAGTACTTC.

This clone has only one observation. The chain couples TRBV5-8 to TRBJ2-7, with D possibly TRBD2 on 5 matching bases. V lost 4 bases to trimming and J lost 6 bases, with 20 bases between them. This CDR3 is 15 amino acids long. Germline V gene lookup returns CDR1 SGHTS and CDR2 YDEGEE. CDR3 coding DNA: TGTGCCAGCAGCCCGCGGGTTCCTAAGAGTTCCGAGCAGTACTTC. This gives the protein CASSPRVPKSSEQYF.

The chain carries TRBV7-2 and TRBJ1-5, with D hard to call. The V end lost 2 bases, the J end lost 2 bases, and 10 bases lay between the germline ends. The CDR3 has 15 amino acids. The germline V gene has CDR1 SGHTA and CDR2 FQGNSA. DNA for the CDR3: TGTGCCAGCAGCTTAACAGAGTGGGGCAATCAGCCCCAGCATTTT. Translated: CASSLTEWGNQPQHF.

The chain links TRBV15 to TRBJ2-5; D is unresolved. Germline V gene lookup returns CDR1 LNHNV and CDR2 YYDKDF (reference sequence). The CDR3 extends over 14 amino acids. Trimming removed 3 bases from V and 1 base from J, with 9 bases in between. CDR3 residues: CATSRVMFQETQYF. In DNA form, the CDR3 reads TGTGCCACCAGCAGGGTGATGTTCCAAGAGACCCAGTACTTC.

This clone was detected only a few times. In nucleotides, the CDR3 is TGTGCCAGCAGGGGGCCAGGGGCTGGGGAGACCCAGTACTTC. As protein: CASRGPGAGETQYF. The chain uses TRBV7-9 and TRBJ2-5; perhaps TRBD1 as D (6 bases). CDR3 length: 14 residues. The germline V gene has CDR1 SEHNR and CDR2 FQNEAQ (reference sequence). Trimming removed 6 bases from V and 5 bases from J, with 16 bases in between. The entire variable domain, with the rest obtained from reference TRBV7-9 and TRBJ2-5, is as follows: DTGVSQNPRHKITKRGQNVTFRCDPISEHNRLYWYRQTLGQGPEFLTYFQNEAQLEKSRLLSDRFSAERPKGSFSTLEIQRTEQGDSAMYLCASRGPGAGETQYFGPGTRLLVL.

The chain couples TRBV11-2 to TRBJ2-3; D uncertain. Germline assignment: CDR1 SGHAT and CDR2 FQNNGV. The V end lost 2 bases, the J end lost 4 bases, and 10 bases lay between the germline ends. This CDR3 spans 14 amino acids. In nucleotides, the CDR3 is TGTGCCAGCAGCTTATTAAGCCTCCCAGATACGCAGTATTTT. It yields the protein CASSLLSLPDTQYF.

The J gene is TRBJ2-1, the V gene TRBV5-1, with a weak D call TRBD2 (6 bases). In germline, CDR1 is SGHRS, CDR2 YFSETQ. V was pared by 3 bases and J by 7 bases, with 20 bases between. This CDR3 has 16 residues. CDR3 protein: CASSSLPGATMNEQFF. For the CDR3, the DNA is TGCGCCAGCAGCTCGCTACCGGGAGCCACGATGAATGAGCAGTTCTTC.